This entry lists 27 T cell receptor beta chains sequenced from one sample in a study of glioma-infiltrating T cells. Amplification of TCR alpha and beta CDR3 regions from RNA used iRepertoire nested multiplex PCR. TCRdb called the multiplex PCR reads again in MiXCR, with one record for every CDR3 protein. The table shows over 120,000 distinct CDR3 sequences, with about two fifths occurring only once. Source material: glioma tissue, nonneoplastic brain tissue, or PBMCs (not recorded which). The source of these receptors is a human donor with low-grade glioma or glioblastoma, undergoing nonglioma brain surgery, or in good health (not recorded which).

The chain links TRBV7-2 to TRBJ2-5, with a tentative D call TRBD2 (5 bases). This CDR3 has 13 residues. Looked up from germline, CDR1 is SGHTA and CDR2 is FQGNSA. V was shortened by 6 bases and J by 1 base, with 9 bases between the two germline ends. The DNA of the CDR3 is TGTGCCAGCAGGTTGACTACCCAAGAGACCCAGTACTTC. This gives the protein CASRLTTQETQYF.

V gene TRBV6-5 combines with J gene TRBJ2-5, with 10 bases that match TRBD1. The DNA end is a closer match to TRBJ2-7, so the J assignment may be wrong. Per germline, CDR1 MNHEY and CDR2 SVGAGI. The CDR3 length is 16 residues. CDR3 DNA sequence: TGTGCCAGCAGTTACTCTTATGGACAGGGGGCCTACGAGCAGTACTTC. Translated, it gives CASSYSYGQGAYEQYF.

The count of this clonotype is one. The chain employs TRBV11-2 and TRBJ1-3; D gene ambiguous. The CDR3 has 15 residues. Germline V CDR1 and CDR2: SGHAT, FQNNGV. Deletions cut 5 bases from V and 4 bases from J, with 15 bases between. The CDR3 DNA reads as TGTGCCAGCAGCCCCCGGACGTTGAACGGAAACACCATATATTTT. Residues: CASSPRTLNGNTIYF.

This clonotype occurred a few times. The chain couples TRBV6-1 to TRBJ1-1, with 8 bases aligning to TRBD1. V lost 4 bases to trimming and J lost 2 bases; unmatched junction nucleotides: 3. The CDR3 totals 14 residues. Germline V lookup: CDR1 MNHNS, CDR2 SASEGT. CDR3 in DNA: TGTGCCAGCAGTGGGACAGGGCAAAACACTGAAGCTTTCTTT. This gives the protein CASSGTGQNTEAFF.

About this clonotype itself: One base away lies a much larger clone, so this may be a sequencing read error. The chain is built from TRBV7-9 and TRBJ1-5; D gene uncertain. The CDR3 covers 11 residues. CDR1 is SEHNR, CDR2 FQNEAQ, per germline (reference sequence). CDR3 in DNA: TGTGGCAGCAGCTTAGATCAGCCCCAGCATTTT. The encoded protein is CGSSLDQPQHF.

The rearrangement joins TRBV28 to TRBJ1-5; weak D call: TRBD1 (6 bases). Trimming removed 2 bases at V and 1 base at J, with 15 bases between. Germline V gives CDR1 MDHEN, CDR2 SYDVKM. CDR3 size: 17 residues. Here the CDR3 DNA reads TGTGCCAGCAGTTTAATCGGGACACGGGGGAGCAATCAGCCCCAGCATTTT. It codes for CASSLIGTRGSNQPQHF.

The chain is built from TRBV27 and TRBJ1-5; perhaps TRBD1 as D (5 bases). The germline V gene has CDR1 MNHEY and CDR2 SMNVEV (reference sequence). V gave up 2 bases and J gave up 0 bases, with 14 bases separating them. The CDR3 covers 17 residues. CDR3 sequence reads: CASSLRGTRYSNQPQHF. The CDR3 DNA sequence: TGTGCCAGCAGTTTAAGAGGGACGCGTTATAGCAATCAGCCCCAGCATTTT.

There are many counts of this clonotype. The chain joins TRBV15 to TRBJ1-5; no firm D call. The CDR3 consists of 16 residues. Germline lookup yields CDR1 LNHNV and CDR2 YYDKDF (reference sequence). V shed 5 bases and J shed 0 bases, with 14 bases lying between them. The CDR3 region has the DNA TGTGCCACCAGCCTTACCAGCCTTTATAGCAATCAGCCCCAGCATTTT. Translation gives CATSLTSLYSNQPQHF.

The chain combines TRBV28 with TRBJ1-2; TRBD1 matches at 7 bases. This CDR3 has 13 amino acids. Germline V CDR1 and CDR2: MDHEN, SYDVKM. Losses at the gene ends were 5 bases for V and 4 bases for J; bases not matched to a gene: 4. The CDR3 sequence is CASSPGDSYGYTF. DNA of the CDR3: TGTGCCAGCAGTCCTGGGGACAGCTATGGCTACACCTTC.

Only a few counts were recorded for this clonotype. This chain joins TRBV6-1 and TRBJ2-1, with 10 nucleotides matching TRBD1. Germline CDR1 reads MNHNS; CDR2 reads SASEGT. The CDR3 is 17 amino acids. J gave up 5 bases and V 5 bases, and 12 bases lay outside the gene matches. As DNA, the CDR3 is TGTGCCAGCAGTACCAGACCGTGGACAGGGGGAAACAATGAGCAGTTCTTC. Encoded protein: CASSTRPWTGGNNEQFF.

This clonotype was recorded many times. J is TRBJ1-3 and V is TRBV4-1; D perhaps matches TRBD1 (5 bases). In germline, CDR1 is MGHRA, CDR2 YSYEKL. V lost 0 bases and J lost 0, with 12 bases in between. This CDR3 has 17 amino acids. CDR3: CASSQDGGALSGNTIYF. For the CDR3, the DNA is TGCGCCAGCAGCCAAGATGGAGGGGCACTCTCTGGAAACACCATATATTTT.

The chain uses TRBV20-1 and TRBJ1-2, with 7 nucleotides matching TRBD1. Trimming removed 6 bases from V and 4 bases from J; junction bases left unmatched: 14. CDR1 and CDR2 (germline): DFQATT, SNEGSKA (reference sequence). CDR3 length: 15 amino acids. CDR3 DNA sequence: TGCAGTGCCCAGAAGTTCACAGGGGAGAGCTATGGCTACACCTTC. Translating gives CSAQKFTGESYGYTF.

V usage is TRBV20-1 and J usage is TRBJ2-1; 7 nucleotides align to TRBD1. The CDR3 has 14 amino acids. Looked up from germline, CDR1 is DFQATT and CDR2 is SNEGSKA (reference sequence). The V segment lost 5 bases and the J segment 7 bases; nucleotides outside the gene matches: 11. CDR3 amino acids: CSAVINRGSNEQFF. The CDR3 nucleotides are TGCAGTGCTGTTATAAACAGGGGTAGTAATGAGCAGTTCTTC.

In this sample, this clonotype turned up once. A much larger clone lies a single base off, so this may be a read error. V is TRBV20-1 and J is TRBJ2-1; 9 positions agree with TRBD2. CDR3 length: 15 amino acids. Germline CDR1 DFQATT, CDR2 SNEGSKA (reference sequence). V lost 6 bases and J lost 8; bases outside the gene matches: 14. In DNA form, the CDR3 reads TGCAGTGCCCTACCGTGGAGCGGGAGGCCTTATGAGCAGTTCTTC. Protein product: CSALPWSGRPYEQFF.

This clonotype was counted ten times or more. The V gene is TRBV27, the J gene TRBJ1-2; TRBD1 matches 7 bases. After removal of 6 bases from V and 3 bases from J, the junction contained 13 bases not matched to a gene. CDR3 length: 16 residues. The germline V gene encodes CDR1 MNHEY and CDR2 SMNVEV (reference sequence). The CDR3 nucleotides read TGTGCCAGCAGCAACAGACAGGGAAGATCCGACTATGGCTACACCTTC. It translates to CASSNRQGRSDYGYTF.

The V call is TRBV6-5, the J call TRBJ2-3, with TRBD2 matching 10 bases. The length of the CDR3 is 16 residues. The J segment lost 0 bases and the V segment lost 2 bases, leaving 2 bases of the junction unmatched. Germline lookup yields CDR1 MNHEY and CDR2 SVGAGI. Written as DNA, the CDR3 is TGTGCCAGCAGTTACAGACTAGCGGGTAGCACAGATACGCAGTATTTT. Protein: CASSYRLAGSTDTQYF.

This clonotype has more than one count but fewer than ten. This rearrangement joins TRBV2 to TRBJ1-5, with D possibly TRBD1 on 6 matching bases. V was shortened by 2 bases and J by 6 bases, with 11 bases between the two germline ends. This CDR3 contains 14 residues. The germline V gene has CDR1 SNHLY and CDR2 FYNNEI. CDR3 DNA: TGTGCCAGCAGTGAATACACAGGGACTCAGCCCCAGCATTTT. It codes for CASSEYTGTQPQHF.

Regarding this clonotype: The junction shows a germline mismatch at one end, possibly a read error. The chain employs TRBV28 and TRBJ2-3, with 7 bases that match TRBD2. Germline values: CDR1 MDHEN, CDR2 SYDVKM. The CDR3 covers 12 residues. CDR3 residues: CASGRAIDMQYF. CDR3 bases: TGTGCCAGCGGGAGGGCGATAGATATGCAGTATTTT.

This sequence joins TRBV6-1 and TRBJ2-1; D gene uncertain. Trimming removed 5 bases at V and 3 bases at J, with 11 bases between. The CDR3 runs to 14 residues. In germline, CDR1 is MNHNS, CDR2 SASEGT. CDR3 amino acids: CASSLSGDYNEQFF. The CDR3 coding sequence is TGTGCCAGCAGTTTGTCAGGTGACTACAATGAGCAGTTCTTC.

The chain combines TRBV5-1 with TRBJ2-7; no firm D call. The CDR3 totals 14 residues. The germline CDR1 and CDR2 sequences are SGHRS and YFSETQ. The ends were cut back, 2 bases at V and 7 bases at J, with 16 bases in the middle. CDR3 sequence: CASSFGPSLWEQYF. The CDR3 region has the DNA TGCGCCAGCAGCTTCGGTCCCTCCCTATGGGAGCAGTACTTC.

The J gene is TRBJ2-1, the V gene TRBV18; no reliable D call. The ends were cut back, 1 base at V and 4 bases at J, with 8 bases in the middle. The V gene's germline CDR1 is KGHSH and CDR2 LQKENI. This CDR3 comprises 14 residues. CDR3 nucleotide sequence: TGTGCCAGCTCACCACGAACAGCTTACAATGAGCAGTTCTTC. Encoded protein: CASSPRTAYNEQFF.

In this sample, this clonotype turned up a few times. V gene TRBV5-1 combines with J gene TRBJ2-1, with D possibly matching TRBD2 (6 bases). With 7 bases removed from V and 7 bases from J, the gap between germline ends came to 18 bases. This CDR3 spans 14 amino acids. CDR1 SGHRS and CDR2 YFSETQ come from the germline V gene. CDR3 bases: TGCGCCAGCCAACAGGCCACTAGCTTGAATGAGCAGTTCTTC. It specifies CASQQATSLNEQFF.

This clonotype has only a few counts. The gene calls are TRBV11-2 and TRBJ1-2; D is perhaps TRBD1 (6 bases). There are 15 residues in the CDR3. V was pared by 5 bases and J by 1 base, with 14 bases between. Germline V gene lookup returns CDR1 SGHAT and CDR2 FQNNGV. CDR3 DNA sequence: TGTGCCAGCAGCCGTCTCACAGGGATTAACTATGGCTACACCTTC. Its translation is CASSRLTGINYGYTF.

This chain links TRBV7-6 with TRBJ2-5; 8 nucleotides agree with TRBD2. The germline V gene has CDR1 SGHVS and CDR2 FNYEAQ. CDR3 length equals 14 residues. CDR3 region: CASAQGSGTETQYF. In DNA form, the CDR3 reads TGTGCTAGCGCTCAGGGTAGCGGGACAGAGACCCAGTACTTC.

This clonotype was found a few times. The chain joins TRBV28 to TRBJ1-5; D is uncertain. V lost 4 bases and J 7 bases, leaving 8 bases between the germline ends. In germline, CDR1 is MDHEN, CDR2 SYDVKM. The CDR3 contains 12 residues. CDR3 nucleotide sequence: TGTGCCAGCAGTTCTGTGGGGCAGCCCCAGCATTTT. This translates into CASSSVGQPQHF.

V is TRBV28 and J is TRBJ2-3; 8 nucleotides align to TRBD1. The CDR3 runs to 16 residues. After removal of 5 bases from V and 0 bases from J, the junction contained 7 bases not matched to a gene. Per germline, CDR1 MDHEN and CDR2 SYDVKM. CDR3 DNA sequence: TGTGCCAGCAGTACAGGACAGGGATGGAGCACAGATACGCAGTATTTT. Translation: CASSTGQGWSTDTQYF.

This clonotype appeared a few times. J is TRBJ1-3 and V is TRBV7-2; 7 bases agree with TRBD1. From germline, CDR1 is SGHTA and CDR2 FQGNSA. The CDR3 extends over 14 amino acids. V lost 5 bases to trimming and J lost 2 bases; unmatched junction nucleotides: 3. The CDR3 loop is CASSGDRAGNTIYF. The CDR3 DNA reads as TGTGCCAGCAGCGGAGACAGGGCTGGAAACACCATATATTTT.